This T cell receptor (beta chain) was observed in a study of shared T cell receptors in the human thymus. Germline V CDR1 and CDR2: MNHEY, SVGAGI. This CDR3 has 16 amino acids. The ends lost 6 bases at V and 5 bases at J; junction bases unmatched: 12. Using immunoSEQ multiplex PCR, the repertoire was profiled, and TCRdb retains in-frame clones only, with some absent. Of 500,000 to 850,000 clones in the sample, over 75% were seen once. The sample also formed part of further work on human thymus T cells. That source notes: Donors consisted of healthy Finnish infants (having corrective surgery for congenital heart defects). In corrective heart surgery, resections were taken, and these provided the thymus tissue. There appeared to be biased usage of V and J genes in thymic and blood repertoires. Related research described strongly overlapping thymic repertoires in unrelated people.

The chain employs TRBV6-5 and TRBJ2-5, with 10 bases lining up with TRBD1. Sample: thymocytes. This TCR was recovered from a boy in the first two years of life with a congenital heart defect. The CDR3 loop reads CASSYQDRGHPETQYF. The CDR3 DNA is TGTGCCAGCAGCTACCAAGACAGGGGGCACCCCGAGACCCAGTACTTC.